The 17 T cell receptor beta chains in this list originate from one sample, sequenced in a study of molecular identifiers for immune sequencing clone quantification. TCRdb processed the PCR reads anew with MiXCR; each CDR3 protein has one entry. Among about 320,000 distinct CDR3 sequences listed, roughly a fifth were seen once. The sequenced sample was naive CD8+ T cells from blood, with Jurkat cell RNA spiked in. Indicated subset: FACS-sorted CD8+CD4-CCR7+CD45RA+ naive T cells. Receptors were obtained from a human donor in good health. Some libraries in this study had Jurkat cell RNA spiked in.

This clonotype was counted ten times or more. The chain has TRBV5-6 and TRBJ2-1, with 8 bases lining up with TRBD1. CDR3 length equals 15 residues. Germline trimming cut 4 bases from V and 3 bases from J; bases unmatched to any gene: 6. The V gene's germline CDR1 is SGHDT and CDR2 YYEEEE. The CDR3 reads CASSPGDRNYNEQFF. The CDR3, as DNA: TGTGCCAGCAGCCCTGGGGACAGGAACTACAATGAGCAGTTCTTC.

This clonotype was recorded at least ten times. The chain combines TRBV7-3 with TRBJ2-7, with D tentatively TRBD1 or TRBD2 (5 bases each). Germline CDR1 is SGHTA and CDR2 is FQGTGA. Deletions cut 5 bases from V and 2 bases from J, with 16 bases between. The CDR3 totals 15 residues. The CDR3 sequence is CASSLGPGPAYEQYF. CDR3 nucleotide sequence: TGTGCCAGCAGCCTCGGCCCGGGACCCGCCTACGAGCAGTACTTC.

This clonotype was detected only a few times. Given a much more abundant clone one base away, this may be a read error. J is TRBJ1-1 and V is TRBV6-2 or TRBV6-3; possible D gene TRBD1, 5 bases. V lost 2 bases, J lost 6 bases, and 10 bases lay in between. Germline V CDR1 and CDR2: MNHEY, SVGEGT. The CDR3 covers 13 residues. CDR3 DNA sequence: TGTGCCAGCAGTTACATGGGGGGAGCTGAAGCTTTCTTT. Protein product: CASSYMGGAEAFF.

This clonotype was detected many times. J is TRBJ1-1 and V is TRBV27, with D maybe TRBD1 (5 bases). The CDR3 has 13 residues. Germline CDR1 MNHEY, CDR2 SMNVEV (reference sequence). The V end was cut by 4 bases, the J end by 8 bases, with 14 bases between. Here the CDR3 DNA reads TGTGCCAGCAGTTCTGCGGGGACCCCAGAAGCTTTCTTT. Protein sequence: CASSSAGTPEAFF.

This clonotype has a count of ten or more. The CDR3 here is CASSQEITWTEAFF. The CDR3, as DNA: TGCGCCAGCAGCCAAGAGATAACATGGACTGAAGCTTTCTTT. The chain joins TRBV4-1 to TRBJ1-1; D ambiguous. The CDR3 runs to 14 residues. Deletions cut 0 bases from V and 5 bases from J, with 10 bases between. Germline CDR1 reads MGHRA; CDR2 reads YSYEKL.

This clonotype was recorded at least ten times. V gene TRBV7-9 combines with J gene TRBJ1-4, with D hard to call. The V gene lost 3 bases and the J gene lost 8 bases, with 16 bases spanning the gap. The CDR3 has 15 amino acids. CDR1 is SEHNR, CDR2 FQNEAQ, per germline (reference sequence). The CDR3 nucleotides read TGTGCCAGCAGCTTCTACGGCGCTACGGGAGAAAAACTGTTTTTT. Translation: CASSFYGATGEKLFF.

As concerns this clonotype: The junction and the germline gene differ at one end; a read error may be behind it. V and J are TRBV4-3 and TRBJ2-7; 8 bases map to TRBD1. From germline, CDR1 is LGHNA and CDR2 YSLEER. The CDR3 extends over 16 amino acids. Here the CDR3 reads CASGQDTGTGRQEQYF. The CDR3 nucleotides are TGCGCCAGCGGCCAAGACACCGGGACAGGAAGGCAGGAGCAGTACTTC.

In its sample, this clonotype was seen many times. The chain is built from TRBV5-5 and TRBJ1-1, with 8 nucleotides matching TRBD1. J gave up 5 bases and V 7 bases, and 7 bases lay outside the gene matches. The CDR3 sequence is 13 residues long. Germline CDR1 SGHKS, CDR2 YYEKEE (reference sequence). The CDR3 region is CASLRGPGTEAFF. The CDR3 DNA sequence: TGTGCCAGCCTCAGGGGGCCGGGAACTGAAGCTTTCTTT.

The gene calls are TRBV27 and TRBJ2-3; D perhaps matches TRBD2 (6 bases). Trimming cost V 2 bases and J 11 bases, with 14 bases left between them. In germline, CDR1 is MNHEY, CDR2 SMNVEV (reference sequence). This CDR3 comprises 13 residues. CDR3 residues: CASSLRLVAEQYF. As DNA, the CDR3 is TGTGCCAGCAGTTTAAGACTGGTAGCGGAGCAGTATTTT.

With respect to this clonotype: This may stem from a read error, because a much larger clone lies one nucleotide away. V is TRBV6-6 and J is TRBJ1-1; D possibly corresponds to TRBD1 (5 bases). This CDR3 is 15 amino acids long. Germline V gene data show CDR1 as MNHNY and CDR2 as SVGAGI (reference sequence). The CDR3 nucleotides are TGTGCCAGCTGTTACTCAAAGGGGATGAACACTGAAGCTTTCTTT. Residues: CASCYSKGMNTEAFF.

A word on this clonotype: Compared with germline, one end of the junction differs, possibly owing to a read error. The chain combines TRBV20-1 with TRBJ1-5; D gene unclear. The germline CDR1 and CDR2 sequences are DFQATT and SNEGSKA (reference sequence). This CDR3 is 15 amino acids long. The CDR3 protein is CSTRAGFQSNQPQHF. As DNA, the CDR3 is TGCAGTACTAGAGCCGGGTTTCAAAGCAATCAGCCCCAGCATTTT.

As to this clonotype: A much larger clonotype is one base distant, so this may be a read error. The V call is TRBV5-1, the J call TRBJ1-1; the match to TRBD1 covers 8 bases. The germline V gene encodes CDR1 SGHRS and CDR2 YFSETQ. The CDR3 extends over 15 amino acids. CDR3 sequence: CASSLVTGVNAEAFF. For the CDR3, the DNA is TGCGCCAGCAGCTTGGTGACAGGGGTGAACGCTGAAGCTTTCTTT.

In this sample, this clonotype turned up many times. The genes are TRBV28 and TRBJ2-7; possibly TRBD2 for D (6 bases). This CDR3 has 14 residues. The germline V gene encodes CDR1 MDHEN and CDR2 SYDVKM. Deletions cut 1 base from V and 6 bases from J, with 13 bases between. The CDR3 DNA is TGTGCCAGCAGTTTATTGAAGGGACTCGGCGAGCAGTACTTC. It specifies CASSLLKGLGEQYF.

At least ten counts were recorded for this clonotype. The chain recombines TRBV7-6 with TRBJ2-7; 8 bases align to TRBD2. Germline trimming cut 5 bases from V and 0 bases from J; bases unmatched to any gene: 9. Looked up from germline, CDR1 is SGHVS and CDR2 is FNYEAQ. CDR3 length: 16 residues. The CDR3 region has the DNA TGTGCCAGCAGCCCTGGTAGCGGGATCAGCTCCTACGAGCAGTACTTC. Protein product: CASSPGSGISSYEQYF.

A remark on this clonotype: A much larger clone lies a single base off, so this may be a read error. The chain combines TRBV3-1 with TRBJ2-5, with 8 bases fitting TRBD1. Germline-derived CDR1 and CDR2 are LGHDT and YNNKEL (reference sequence). This CDR3 has 16 amino acids. Trimming cost V 0 bases and J 9 bases; bases outside gene matches: 12. CDR3 region: CASSQDGRGRKESQYF. CDR3 DNA: TGTGCCAGCAGCCAAGATGGCAGGGGGCGAAAGGAGTCCCAGTACTTC.

On this clonotype itself: A read error is possible here, since a much larger clone lies one base away. The conserved phenylalanine or tryptophan normally closing the CDR3 is absent here, so this likely arose from a read error. The chain links TRBV7-6 to TRBJ1-1; a possible D gene is TRBD1 (5 bases). V lost 4 bases and J 4 bases, leaving 13 bases between the germline ends. The CDR3 sequence is 14 residues long. Germline loops: CDR1 SGHVS, CDR2 FNYEAQ. The CDR3 sequence is CASSSPGGGTEAFL. In nucleotides, the CDR3 is TGTGCCAGCAGCTCGCCGGGGGGTGGCACTGAAGCTTTCCTT.

This clonotype was found many times. The chain has TRBV29-1 and TRBJ2-2; TRBD2 aligns across 7 bases. The CDR3 runs to 14 residues. The V and J ends lost 6 bases and 2 bases, in that order; junction bases with no gene match: 6. Germline loops: CDR1 SQVTM, CDR2 ANQGSEA. The CDR3 coding sequence is TGCAGCGTCGGTAGCGGGTATAACACCGGGGAGCTGTTTTTT. Protein sequence: CSVGSGYNTGELFF.